Listed below are T cell receptor beta chains from one sample, sequenced in a study of stem cell transplantation in POMP-related autoinflammatory disease. Clones were sequenced by immunoSEQ multiplex PCR, and TCRdb holds only the in-frame ones, with some missing. The table records some 1,000 clones, 85% to 90% of them present only once. Sequenced sample: a CXCR5-defined cell subset from PBMCs. Receptor source: a human donor in good health. Both conserved end residues are part of each CDR3. The D gene is left open where the match is weak. Only part of the rows carry a size: once, few, many, or a class if the clone is expanded.

clone size	V gene	D gene	J gene	CDR3 DNA	CDR3 protein
NA	TRBV11-3	TRBD2	TRBJ2-2	TGTGCCAGCAGCTTAGGGACTAGCGGTGGAGCGAACACCGGGGAGCTGTTTTTT	CASSLGTSGGANTGELFF
NA	TRBV7-2	NA	TRBJ1-3	TGTGCCAGCAGCTTGGACCATAGGACCATATATTTT	CASSLDHRTIYF
NA	TRBV9	NA	TRBJ2-1	TGTGCCAGCAGCGGGACTAACCCCCGCGCTGGTGAGCAGTTCTTC	CASSGTNPRAGEQFF
NA	TRBV7-2	TRBD1	TRBJ2-3	TGTGCCAGCAGCTTAGACGACAGGGTGCTCACAGATACGCAGTATTTT	CASSLDDRVLTDTQYF
NA	TRBV10-3	TRBD1	TRBJ1-6	TGTGCCATAGGACAGGCTAATTTGAGCTCCTATAATTCACCCCTCCACTTT	CAIGQANLSSYNSPLHF
NA	TRBV5-4	NA	TRBJ1-3	TGTGCCAGCAGCTTGGGGAGGGACTTCTCTGGAAACACCATATATTTT	CASSLGRDFSGNTIYF
NA	TRBV7-2	TRBD2	TRBJ2-3	TGTGCCAGCAGCTCCCGGACTAGCGGGGGCCGTCTTCTAGATACGCAGTATTTT	CASSSRTSGGRLLDTQYF
once	TRBV5-1	NA	TRBJ2-1	TGCGCCAGCAGCTCCCGAACATATGGGGTGTCCTACAATGAGCAGTTCTTC	CASSSRTYGVSYNEQFF
NA	TRBV11-2	NA	TRBJ2-7	TGTGCCAGCAGCGTGGCGTCGGGGCCGTTCTACGAGCAGTACTTC	CASSVASGPFYEQYF
NA	TRBV5-6	NA	TRBJ2-1	TGTGCCAGCACCTTCCTGAGTCAAAGCTCCTACAATGAGCAGTTCTTC	CASTFLSQSSYNEQFF
NA	TRBV7-6	TRBD1	TRBJ2-3	TGTGCCAGCAGCTGGCCTAATGGACAGGGGGAAAGCACAGATACGCAGTATTTT	CASSWPNGQGESTDTQYF
NA	TRBV19	NA	TRBJ2-2	TGTGCCAGTAGTATAGGTAGTTACACCGGGGAGCTGTTTTTT	CASSIGSYTGELFF
NA	TRBV5-1	NA	TRBJ1-6	TGCGCCAGCAGCTTGGGCGGGCAGGAGGTTGGTTCACCCCTCCACTTT	CASSLGGQEVGSPLHF
NA	TRBV5-1	TRBD2	TRBJ2-3	TGCGCCAGCAGCCTTAGCGGGGGGCCATACGATACGCAGTATTTT	CASSLSGGPYDTQYF
NA	TRBV10-3	TRBD2	TRBJ2-1	TGTGCCATCAGTGGCAGGACTAGCGGTCCCTCGGGTACCTACAATGAGCAGTTCTTC	CAISGRTSGPSGTYNEQFF
once	TRBV28	NA	TRBJ1-6	TGTGCCAGCAGTGCCACAGGGTCACGGAATTCACCCCTCCACTTT	CASSATGSRNSPLHF
NA	TRBV11-2	NA	TRBJ1-5	TGTGCCAGCAGCTACCAGGGGTTTCAGCCCCAGCATTTT	CASSYQGFQPQHF
few	TRBV7-9	NA	TRBJ2-7	TGTGCCAGCGGGGGCAGGTCCTACGAGCAGTACTTC	CASGGRSYEQYF
NA	TRBV4-1	NA	TRBJ2-7	TGCGCCAGCAGCCAGGGGTGGACAGCCCGCGAAAAGCAGTACTTC	CASSQGWTAREKQYF
NA	TRBV5-1	TRBD1	TRBJ2-7	TGCGCCAGCAGCCATGGACAGGGAGGCCTGTACGAGCAGTACTTC	CASSHGQGGLYEQYF
NA	TRBV9	NA	TRBJ1-6	TGTGCCAGCAGCGCCGCCGGGAGGGGGAATTCACCCCTCCACTTT	CASSAAGRGNSPLHF
NA	TRBV15	NA	TRBJ2-2	TGTGCCACCAGCAGCGCACGGGGGGCCGGCGGGGAGCTGTTTTTT	CATSSARGAGGELFF
NA	TRBV6-9	TRBD1	TRBJ1-5	TGTGCCAGCAGTTATGACAGGGGCGGCAATCAGCCCCAGCATTTT	CASSYDRGGNQPQHF
NA	TRBV9	NA	TRBJ2-1	TGTGCCAGCAGCGCGTGGGCATCAGCCAATGAGCAGTTCTTC	CASSAWASANEQFF
NA	TRBV5-1	NA	TRBJ1-1	TGCGCCAGCAGCTTGGCAGGGTACACTGAAGCTTTCTTT	CASSLAGYTEAFF
once	TRBV30	TRBD1	TRBJ2-7	TGTGCCTGGAGTGTAAACAGGGGGGCCTACGAGCAGTACTTC	CAWSVNRGAYEQYF
NA	TRBV4-2	NA	TRBJ2-5	TGTGCCAGCAGCCAAGAGGGAGAGACCCAGTACTTC	CASSQEGETQYF
NA	TRBV6-1	TRBD1	TRBJ1-1	TGTGCCAGCAGTGAACTCTGGGTCTGGGACAGCTCAAACACTGAAGCTTTCTTT	CASSELWVWDSSNTEAFF
NA	TRBV27	NA	TRBJ1-1	TGTGCCAGCAGTTTATATAGAGGAGGGCTGAACACTGAAGCTTTCTTT	CASSLYRGGLNTEAFF
NA	TRBV10-3	NA	TRBJ2-4	TGTGCCATCAGTGAATCGGGAGAAAACATTCAGTACTTC	CAISESGENIQYF
NA	TRBV19	NA	TRBJ2-1	TGTGCCAGTAGTATTGCCGCGGGGGCCACGTCCTACAATGAGCAGTTCTTC	CASSIAAGATSYNEQFF
NA	TRBV9	TRBD1	TRBJ1-2	TGTGCCAGCACCAAACAGGGGGCGATCCATGGCTACACCTTC	CASTKQGAIHGYTF
NA	TRBV4-3	NA	TRBJ2-1	TGCGCCAGCAGCCAAGATCAAGGCCAGCGGGCTAACAATGAGCAGTTCTTC	CASSQDQGQRANNEQFF
NA	TRBV7-6	TRBD2	TRBJ2-3	TGTGCCAGCAGCTTAGCAAGCGGGGGGGCCACAGATACGCAGTATTTT	CASSLASGGATDTQYF
few	TRBV9	NA	TRBJ1-6	TGTGCCAGCAGCGTATTTGACAGGAGCTCCTATAATTCACCCCTCCACTTT	CASSVFDRSSYNSPLHF
NA	TRBV7-3	NA	TRBJ2-1	TGTGCCAGCAGCTTAACGGACGGGTTATCCTACAATGAGCAGTTCTTC	CASSLTDGLSYNEQFF
NA	TRBV10-3	NA	TRBJ2-7	TGTGCCATCAGTGACGGGAAGGGTATTGAGCAGTACTTC	CAISDGKGIEQYF
NA	TRBV5-1	NA	TRBJ2-5	TGCGCCAGCAGTAAACCTAGGTTAGGTATGGAGACCCAGTACTTC	CASSKPRLGMETQYF
NA	TRBV19	NA	TRBJ1-3	TGTGCCAGTAGTAGCCTCGGACATCGGGCTGGAAACACCATATATTTT	CASSSLGHRAGNTIYF
NA	TRBV9	NA	TRBJ1-3	TGTGCCAGCAGTGAGACGGGTGGTAGAGGAAACACCATATATTTT	CASSETGGRGNTIYF
NA	TRBV6-5	NA	TRBJ1-1	TGTGCCAGCAGACTGACCCGAGGCAATATTGAAGCTTTCTTT	CASRLTRGNIEAFF
NA	TRBV6-5	TRBD1	TRBJ1-5	TGTGCCAGCAGTTATGACAGGGGCGGCAATCAGCCCCAGCATTTT	CASSYDRGGNQPQHF